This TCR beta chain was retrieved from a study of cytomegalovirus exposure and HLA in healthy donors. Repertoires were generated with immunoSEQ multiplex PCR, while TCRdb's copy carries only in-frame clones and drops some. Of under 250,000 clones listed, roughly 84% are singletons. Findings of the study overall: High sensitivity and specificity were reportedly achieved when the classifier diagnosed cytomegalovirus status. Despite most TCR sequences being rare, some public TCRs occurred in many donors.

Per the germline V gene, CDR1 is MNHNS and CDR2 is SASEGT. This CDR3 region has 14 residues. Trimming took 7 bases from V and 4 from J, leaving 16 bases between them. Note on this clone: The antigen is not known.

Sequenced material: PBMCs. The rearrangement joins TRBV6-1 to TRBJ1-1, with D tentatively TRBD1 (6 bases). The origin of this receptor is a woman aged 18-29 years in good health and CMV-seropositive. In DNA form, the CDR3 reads TGTGCCAGCACCGGACAGCCAGGAGGCACTGAAGCTTTCTTT. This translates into CASTGQPGGTEAFF.